The next 17 T cell receptor beta chains were all read from a single sample in a study of shared clonotypes between healthy human individuals. Libraries were prepared by immunoSEQ multiplex PCR; TCRdb keeps only in-frame clonotypes and omits some of them. Seen here are about 2.4 million clones, about 92% observed once, and the top ten hold over 0.12%. Sequenced material: naive CD4+ T cells sorted from blood. Described subset: CD45RA+ positively selected. Source of these receptors: a man aged 18 to 29 in good health.

The V gene is TRBV30, the J gene TRBJ1-5; 9 bases are a match to TRBD1. The junction had 5 bases not matched to a gene; V was cut back by 1 base and J by 4 bases. This CDR3 has 15 amino acids. Germline V CDR1 and CDR2: GTSNPN, SVGIG (reference sequence). The DNA of the CDR3 is TGTGCCTGGAGTGGCCGGGACAGGGTGAATCAGCCCCAGCATTTT. Amino acids: CAWSGRDRVNQPQHF.

The CDR3 bases are TGTGCCAGCAGGCAGGGGGCTGGGTACCAAGAGACCCAGTACTTC. Its translation is CASRQGAGYQETQYF. This chain uses TRBV2 with TRBJ2-5, with TRBD1 matching over 8 bases. CDR1 and CDR2 from the germline V gene are SNHLY and FYNNEI. This CDR3 has 15 amino acids. Trimming at V came to 6 bases and at J to 0 bases, leaving 6 bases not matched to a gene.

J is TRBJ1-6 and V is TRBV14; the D is unclear. Germline values: CDR1 SGHDN, CDR2 FVKESK. The V gene lost 3 bases and the J gene lost 9 bases, with 12 bases spanning the gap. This CDR3 has 14 residues. The CDR3 loop is CASSQGGFGSPLHF. CDR3 DNA sequence: TGTGCCAGCAGCCAGGGAGGGTTTGGTTCACCCCTCCACTTT.

V gene TRBV6-6 combines with J gene TRBJ2-6, with TRBD1 matching 11 bases. This CDR3 contains 15 residues. Germline V gene sequence: CDR1 MNHNY, CDR2 SVGAGI (reference sequence). The ends lost 6 bases at V and 8 bases at J; junction bases unmatched: 6. The CDR3 DNA follows: TGTGCCAGCAGATCTGGGACAGGGGGACCCAACGTCCTGACTTTC. Protein product: CASRSGTGGPNVLTF.

Note on this clone: The same CDR3 can be traced to other DNA sequences in this sample. J is TRBJ2-3 and V is TRBV5-4; D is perhaps TRBD2 (6 bases). The CDR3 contains 14 residues. The V gene's germline CDR1 is SGHNT and CDR2 YYREEE (reference sequence). V lost 4 bases to trimming and J lost 3 bases, with 12 bases between them. CDR3 nucleotides: TGTGCCAGCAGCCCTGGCGGAGGGACAGATACGCAGTATTTT. This sequence encodes CASSPGGGTDTQYF.

This clone was observed a single time. V usage is TRBV5-1 and J usage is TRBJ2-5; D perhaps matches TRBD2 (7 bases). CDR1 is SGHRS and CDR2 is YFSETQ in the germline V gene. Trimming took 1 base from V and 5 from J, leaving 15 bases between them. CDR3 length: 15 amino acids. CDR3 residues: CASSLSGGGRETQYF. The CDR3 DNA is TGCGCCAGCAGCTTGTCCGGCGGGGGCAGGGAGACCCAGTACTTC.

V usage is TRBV6-5 and J usage is TRBJ2-3, with TRBD1 as a possible D gene (6 bases). V gave up 2 bases and J gave up 6 bases, with 12 bases separating them. CDR3 length: 14 residues. From germline, CDR1 is MNHEY and CDR2 SVGAGI. Here the CDR3 reads CASSYRGSMDTQYF. CDR3 coding DNA: TGTGCCAGCAGTTACAGGGGGAGTATGGATACGCAGTATTTT.

The rearrangement links TRBV11-2 to TRBJ1-5; TRBD1 is a possible D gene (6 bases). Germline CDR1 reads SGHAT; CDR2 reads FQNNGV. The germline V and J ends were trimmed by 5 bases and 0 bases, with 20 bases remaining between them. The CDR3 sequence is 18 residues long. The CDR3 nucleotides read TGTGCCAGCAGCCCCTCGGTCCCAGGGGCGCATAGCAATCAGCCCCAGCATTTT. Its protein product is CASSPSVPGAHSNQPQHF.

J is TRBJ2-2 and V is TRBV7-8, with D perhaps matching TRBD1 or TRBD2 (9 bases each). The CDR3 sequence is 22 residues long. Trimming removed 5 bases at V and 0 bases at J, with 31 bases between. Germline V gene sequence: CDR1 SGHVS, CDR2 FQNEAQ. The CDR3 nucleotides are TGTGCCAGCAGCCGTAGTAGGGGACAGGGCCCAGCGGGAGGCGCGAACACCGGGGAGCTGTTTTTT. Its translation: CASSRSRGQGPAGGANTGELFF.

The chain recombines TRBV7-8 with TRBJ2-2; 12 bases fit TRBD2. This CDR3 spans 18 amino acids. With 1 base clipped from V and 1 base from J, the junction kept 4 bases outside the gene matches. CDR1 is SGHVS, CDR2 FQNEAQ, per germline. CDR3 region: CASSLETSGSRNTGELFF. As DNA, the CDR3 is TGTGCCAGCAGCTTAGAGACTAGCGGGAGTAGGAACACCGGGGAGCTGTTTTTT.

This clone was detected once. The gene calls are TRBV7-9 and TRBJ2-7, with D perhaps assigned TRBD1 or TRBD2 (5 bases each). From germline, CDR1 is SEHNR and CDR2 FQNEAQ (reference sequence). The V end lost 4 bases, the J end lost 6 bases, and 16 bases lay between the germline ends. This CDR3 is built from 14 residues. The DNA for the CDR3 is TGTGCCAGCAGCTCCCAGGGCGCGGGTCTCGAGCAGTACTTC. This encodes CASSSQGAGLEQYF. The full variable domain, its missing parts supplied by reference TRBV7-9 and TRBJ2-7, is DTGVSQNPRHKITKRGQNVTFRCDPISEHNRLYWYRQTLGQGPEFLTYFQNEAQLEKSRLLSDRFSAERPKGSFSTLEIQRTEQGDSAMYLCASSSQGAGLEQYFGPGTRLTVT.

The gene calls are TRBV7-3 and TRBJ2-2, with 9 bases fitting TRBD1. J gave up 4 bases and V 5 bases, and 8 bases lay outside the gene matches. The CDR3 consists of 16 residues. Per the germline V gene, CDR1 is SGHTA and CDR2 is FQGTGA. The CDR3 reads CASSLGTGRSTGELFF. DNA of the CDR3: TGTGCCAGCAGCCTCGGGACAGGGAGGAGCACCGGGGAGCTGTTTTTT.

V gene TRBV11-2 combines with J gene TRBJ2-7; tentatively, D is TRBD1 (5 bases). CDR1 is SGHAT and CDR2 is FQNNGV in the germline V gene. The CDR3 consists of 15 residues. V shed 1 base and J shed 6 bases, with 16 bases lying between them. The CDR3 DNA reads TGTGCCAGCAGCTTAGTAGCACAGGCCCTGGGCGAGCAGTACTTC. Translation gives CASSLVAQALGEQYF.

The chain employs TRBV5-1 and TRBJ1-1, with D possibly matching TRBD1 (5 bases). The CDR3 has 14 residues. Looked up from germline, CDR1 is SGHRS and CDR2 is YFSETQ. Trimming took off 4 bases at V and 2 bases at J, with 12 bases between the two ends. The CDR3 spells CASSRRQTNTEAFF. CDR3 in DNA: TGCGCCAGCAGCCGGAGACAGACCAACACTGAAGCTTTCTTT. Full variable domain (remainder filled in from reference TRBV5-1 and TRBJ1-1): KAGVTQTPRYLIKTRGQQVTLSCSPISGHRSVSWYQQTPGQGLQFLFEYFSETQRNKGNFPGRFSGRQFSNSRSEMNVSTLELGDSALYLCASSRRQTNTEAFFGQGTRLTVV.

The chain uses TRBV30 and TRBJ1-6; 8 bases agree with TRBD1. The CDR3 loop spans 16 amino acids. The V gene's germline CDR1 is GTSNPN and CDR2 SVGIG (reference sequence). V lost 2 bases, J lost 0 bases, and 3 bases stayed unmatched. CDR3: CAWSQGAGSYNSPLHF. In DNA form, the CDR3 reads TGTGCCTGGAGTCAGGGGGCGGGCTCCTATAATTCACCCCTCCACTTT.

This clone was picked up one time. The CDR3 DNA reads TGTGCCAGCAGCCCGGGTGGGGTCATTCAGTACTTC. Amino acid sequence: CASSPGGVIQYF. The J gene is TRBJ2-4, the V gene TRBV7-9, with unresolved D. Germline V gives CDR1 SEHNR, CDR2 FQNEAQ (reference sequence). The CDR3 runs 12 residues. Trimming stripped 5 bases from V and 9 bases from J, with 11 bases between.

This chain connects TRBV7-9 to TRBJ2-2; D is unclear. V lost 6 bases and J lost 5, with 10 bases in between. Germline CDR1 reads SEHNR; CDR2 reads FQNEAQ (reference sequence). The length of the CDR3 is 13 residues. The CDR3 loop reads CASRPRVTGELFF. The CDR3 nucleotides read TGTGCCAGCAGACCTAGGGTTACCGGGGAGCTGTTTTTT.